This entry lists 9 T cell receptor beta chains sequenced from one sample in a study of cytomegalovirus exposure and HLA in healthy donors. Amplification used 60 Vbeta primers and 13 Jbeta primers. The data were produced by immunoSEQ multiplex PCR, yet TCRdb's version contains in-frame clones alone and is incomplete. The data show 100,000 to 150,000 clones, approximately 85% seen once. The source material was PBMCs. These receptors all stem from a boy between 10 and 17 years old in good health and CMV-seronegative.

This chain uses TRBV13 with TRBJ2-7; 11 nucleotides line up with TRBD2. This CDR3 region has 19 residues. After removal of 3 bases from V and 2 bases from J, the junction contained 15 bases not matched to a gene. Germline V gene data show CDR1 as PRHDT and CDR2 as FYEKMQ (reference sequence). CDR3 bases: TGTGCCAGCAGCTTCAAAATCCCACCCGGGACTAGCGGAGCCTACGAGCAGTACTTC. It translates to CASSFKIPPGTSGAYEQYF.

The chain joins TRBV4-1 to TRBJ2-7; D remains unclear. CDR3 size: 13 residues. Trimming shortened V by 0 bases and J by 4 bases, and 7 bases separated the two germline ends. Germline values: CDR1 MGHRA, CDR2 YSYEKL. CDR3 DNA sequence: TGCGCCAGCAGCCAAGATCAACGGTACGAGCAGTACTTC. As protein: CASSQDQRYEQYF.

CDR3 DNA: TGTGCCAGCAGCCCACTTCTGGACAGGGCTGGTGGCTACACCTTC. Its translation: CASSPLLDRAGGYTF. V usage is TRBV27 and J usage is TRBJ1-2; TRBD1 matches at 8 bases. V shed 6 bases and J 7 bases; nucleotides not matched to a gene: 13. Per the germline V gene, CDR1 is MNHEY and CDR2 is SMNVEV (reference sequence). This CDR3 comprises 15 residues.

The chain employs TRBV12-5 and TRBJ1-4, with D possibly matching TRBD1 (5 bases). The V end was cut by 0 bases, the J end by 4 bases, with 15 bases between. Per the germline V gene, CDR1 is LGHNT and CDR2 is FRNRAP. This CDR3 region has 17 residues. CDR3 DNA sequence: TGTGCTAGTGGTTTGGTGGCCAGGGTGGGAATTAATGAAAAACTGTTTTTT. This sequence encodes CASGLVARVGINEKLFF.

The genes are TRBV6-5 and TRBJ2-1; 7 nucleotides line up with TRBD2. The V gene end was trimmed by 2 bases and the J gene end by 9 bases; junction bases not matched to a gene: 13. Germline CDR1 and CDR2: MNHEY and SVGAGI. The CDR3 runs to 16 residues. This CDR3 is CASSYRRAAGESEQFF. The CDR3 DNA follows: TGTGCCAGCAGTTACCGACGGGCGGCGGGAGAGAGTGAGCAGTTCTTC.

CDR3 protein: CATTGAGEQYF. The CDR3, as DNA: TGTGCCACCACGGGAGCGGGCGAGCAGTACTTC. The chain recombines TRBV27 with TRBJ2-7; maybe TRBD2 (6 bases). Germline loops: CDR1 MNHEY, CDR2 SMNVEV (reference sequence). Trimming took 10 bases from V and 6 from J, leaving 13 bases between them. The CDR3 has 11 amino acids.

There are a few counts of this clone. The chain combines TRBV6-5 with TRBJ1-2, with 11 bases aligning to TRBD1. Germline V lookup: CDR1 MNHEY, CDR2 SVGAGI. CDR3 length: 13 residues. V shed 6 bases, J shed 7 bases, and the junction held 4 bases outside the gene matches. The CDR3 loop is CASSRGQGGGYTF. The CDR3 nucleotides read TGTGCCAGCAGCCGGGGACAGGGGGGTGGCTACACCTTC.

The CDR3 DNA is TGTGCCAGCAGCCAAGATAGAGGGAGACCCGGAAACACCATATATTTT. This encodes CASSQDRGRPGNTIYF. The chain joins TRBV14 to TRBJ1-3; D is ambiguous. Trimming removed 0 bases from V and 4 bases from J, with 13 bases in between. Germline CDR1 and CDR2: SGHDN and FVKESK. This CDR3 comprises 16 residues.

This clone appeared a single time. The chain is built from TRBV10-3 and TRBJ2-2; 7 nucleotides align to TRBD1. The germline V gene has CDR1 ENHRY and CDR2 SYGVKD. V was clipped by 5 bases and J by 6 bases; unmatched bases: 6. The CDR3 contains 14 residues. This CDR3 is CAISPTGLAGELFF. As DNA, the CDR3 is TGTGCCATCAGTCCGACAGGGTTGGCCGGGGAGCTGTTTTTT.